The rows below give T cell receptor beta chains drawn from one sample of a study of post-analysis software for immune sequencing data. Each CDR3 protein gets one entry after TCRdb re-called the PCR reads with MiXCR. The data hold hundreds of thousands of distinct CDR3 sequences, with under 70% observed a single time. The sample was blood. These receptors were taken from a girl aged 10 to 17 with multiple sclerosis. Both conserved end residues are part of each CDR3. The order of the fields is J gene, V gene, D gene, clone size, CDR3 protein, CDR3 DNA. D genes are given only for firm matches. Rows give clone size only sometimes, using once, few, many, or a class for an expanded clone.

TRBJ1-1 | TRBV27 | . | few | CASSTGQIMNTEAFF | TGTGCCAGCAGTACCGGACAGATCATGAACACTGAAGCTTTCTTT
TRBJ2-5 | TRBV15 | . | many | CATSEIRAGETQYF | TGTGCCACCAGCGAGATTAGGGCCGGTGAGACCCAGTACTTC
TRBJ2-1 | TRBV29-1 | . | . | CSVESNPTSPGAAYNEQFF | TGCAGCGTTGAATCCAACCCCACGTCACCAGGGGCCGCTTACAATGAGCAGTTCTTC
TRBJ1-2 | TRBV20-1 | . | once | CSARDLQGHGYTF | TGCAGTGCTAGAGATCTCCAGGGACATGGCTACACCTTC
TRBJ2-4 | TRBV19 | . | . | CATQGPRRRIQYF | TGTGCCACCCAGGGCCCCCGGAGGAGGATTCAGTACTTC
TRBJ2-1 | TRBV12-3/TRBV12-4 | TRBD2 | . | CASSLPAGAYNEQFF | TGTGCCAGCAGTTTACCGGCGGGAGCCTACAATGAGCAGTTCTTC
TRBJ2-1 | TRBV5-1 | . | . | CASSWRISYNEQFF | TGCGCCAGCAGCTGGAGAATCTCCTACAATGAGCAGTTCTTC
TRBJ1-1 | TRBV20-1 | . | few | CSARVRKVNTEAFF | TGCAGTGCTAGAGTACGAAAGGTTAACACTGAAGCTTTCTTT
TRBJ1-5 | TRBV6-5 | . | . | CASTKGLNQPQHF | TGTGCCAGCACCAAGGGGCTCAATCAGCCCCAGCATTTT
TRBJ2-7 | TRBV7-2 | . | . | CASAVGAGRGSYEQYF | TGTGCCAGCGCTGTAGGGGCGGGACGGGGCTCCTACGAGCAGTACTTC
TRBJ2-6 | TRBV12-3/TRBV12-4 | . | . | CASTRRGQSSPGANVLTF | TGTGCCAGCACCCGAAGGGGTCAGTCCTCCCCTGGGGCCAACGTCCTGACTTTC
TRBJ1-1 | TRBV6-6 | . | . | CASSYGVGTENTEAFF | TGTGCCAGCAGTTACGGGGTGGGGACCGAGAACACTGAAGCTTTCTTT
TRBJ1-1 | TRBV6-5 | TRBD1 | few | CASSRRQGNTEAFF | TGTGCCAGCAGCCGGAGACAGGGGAACACTGAAGCTTTCTTT
TRBJ2-1 | TRBV12-3/TRBV12-4 | . | few | CASRRGSYNEQFF | TGTGCCAGCAGGCGGGGCTCCTACAATGAGCAGTTCTTC
TRBJ2-4 | TRBV7-3 | TRBD2 | . | CASSLTSGGPRNIQDF | TGTGCCAGCAGCTTGACTAGCGGGGGCCCTAGGAACATTCAGGACTTC
TRBJ2-3 | TRBV5-1 | . | . | CASRGPAETDTQYF | TGCGCCAGCAGGGGCCCGGCCGAGACAGATACGCAGTATTTT
TRBJ1-2 | TRBV6-5 | . | . | CASSSSRRGVGYTF | TGTGCCAGCAGTTCCTCGAGGAGGGGGGTAGGCTACACCTTC
TRBJ2-1 | TRBV20-1 | TRBD2 | . | CSARGTSGGNYNEQFF | TGCAGTGCTAGGGGAACTAGCGGTGGGAATTACAATGAGCAGTTCTTC
TRBJ2-1 | TRBV7-8 | . | . | CASSRELAYNEQFF | TGTGCCAGCAGCCGAGAACTAGCATACAATGAGCAGTTCTTC
TRBJ2-7 | TRBV15 | . | . | CATSTGGVGRYEQYF | TGTGCCACCAGCACCGGAGGGGTTGGGCGCTACGAGCAGTACTTC
TRBJ2-1 | TRBV5-1 | TRBD2 | . | CASSLRLAGGYEQFF | TGCGCCAGCAGCTTAAGACTAGCGGGGGGTTATGAGCAGTTCTTC
TRBJ2-1 | TRBV2 | TRBD2 | . | CASSDGGLAGSSYNEQFF | TGTGCCAGCAGTGACGGTGGGCTAGCGGGAAGCTCCTACAATGAGCAGTTCTTC
TRBJ2-5 | TRBV20-1 | . | few | CSASRGPHKETQYF | TGCAGTGCTAGCCGAGGGCCACATAAAGAGACCCAGTACTTC
TRBJ2-7 | TRBV6-6 | . | . | CAGSYIQTLSYEQYF | TGTGCCGGCAGTTACATCCAGACGTTATCCTACGAGCAGTACTTC
TRBJ2-1 | TRBV5-1 | TRBD1 | . | CASSKIRQGEQFF | TGCGCCAGCAGCAAAATTCGACAGGGAGAGCAGTTCTTC
TRBJ2-1 | TRBV29-1 | . | few | CSVEDLRGGYNEQFF | TGCAGCGTTGAAGATCTGAGAGGGGGCTACAATGAGCAGTTCTTC
TRBJ2-3 | TRBV20-1 | . | . | CSAAGRSATTDTQYF | TGCAGTGCTGCCGGGCGTTCAGCAACCACAGATACGCAGTATTTT
TRBJ1-2 | TRBV12-3/TRBV12-4 | . | . | CASSLDQKGGYTF | TGTGCCAGCAGTTTAGATCAAAAAGGTGGCTACACCTTC
TRBJ2-2 | TRBV27 | TRBD1 | . | CASKISGGGTGELFF | TGTGCCAGCAAAATCTCAGGGGGCGGGACCGGGGAGCTGTTTTTT
TRBJ2-1 | TRBV10-3 | TRBD1 | . | CAISGGRGSYNEQFF | TGTGCCATCAGCGGCGGCAGGGGGTCCTACAATGAGCAGTTCTTC
TRBJ1-4 | TRBV9 | . | . | CASSGHPSNEKLFF | TGTGCCAGCAGCGGACACCCGTCTAATGAAAAACTGTTTTTT
TRBJ2-1 | TRBV6-5 | . | . | CASSRGAVRETQFF | TGTGCCAGCAGCCGGGGGGCCGTTAGAGAGACCCAGTTCTTC
TRBJ1-1 | TRBV25-1 | TRBD1 | . | CASSVQRTGGVNTEAFF | TGTGCCAGCAGTGTACAGAGGACAGGGGGCGTGAACACTGAAGCTTTCTTT
TRBJ2-3 | TRBV4-1 | . | . | CASSQLIGVGTGTQYF | TGCGCCAGCAGCCAATTGATTGGCGTAGGCACAGGTACGCAGTATTTT
TRBJ2-1 | TRBV5-1 | . | . | CASSLRWQVMDNEQFF | TGCGCCAGCAGCCTCCGGTGGCAGGTGATGGACAATGAGCAGTTCTTC
TRBJ1-5 | TRBV12-3/TRBV12-4 | . | . | CASRSSGTANQPQHF | TGTGCCAGCAGGTCATCCGGGACGGCAAATCAGCCCCAGCATTTT
TRBJ1-1 | TRBV7-6 | . | few | CASSLLQGNTEAFF | TGTGCCAGCAGCTTACTACAGGGGAACACTGAAGCTTTCTTT
TRBJ2-7 | TRBV7-2 | . | few | CASSLDGRISYEQYF | TGTGCCAGCAGCCTCGATGGACGGATCTCCTACGAGCAGTACTTC
TRBJ2-1 | TRBV7-3 | TRBD2 | . | CASSQILAAYNEQFF | TGTGCCAGCAGCCAGATTCTAGCGGCCTACAATGAGCAGTTCTTC
TRBJ2-5 | TRBV20-1 | TRBD2 | few | CSARGPWTSGSSPYF | TGCAGTGCTAGAGGTCCCTGGACTAGCGGGAGCAGTCCGTACTTC
TRBJ1-2 | TRBV7-2 | . | . | CASSTSGTVYGYTF | TGTGCCAGCAGCACGAGCGGGACGGTCTATGGCTACACCTTC
TRBJ2-7 | TRBV20-1 | TRBD1 | . | CSARDPTGGYEQYF | TGCAGTGCTAGAGATCCGACAGGGGGGTACGAGCAGTACTTC
TRBJ2-3 | TRBV6-5 | TRBD2 | . | CASSLWASGSGDTQYF | TGTGCCAGCAGTTTGTGGGCTAGCGGGAGTGGAGATACGCAGTATTTT